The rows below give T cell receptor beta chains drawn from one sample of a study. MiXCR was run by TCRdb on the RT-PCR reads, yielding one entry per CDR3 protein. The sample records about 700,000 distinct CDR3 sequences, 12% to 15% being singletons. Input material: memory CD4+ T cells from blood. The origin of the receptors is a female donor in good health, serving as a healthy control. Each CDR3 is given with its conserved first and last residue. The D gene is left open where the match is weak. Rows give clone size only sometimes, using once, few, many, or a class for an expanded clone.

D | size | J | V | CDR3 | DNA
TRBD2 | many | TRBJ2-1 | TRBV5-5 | CASRTGLDFGEQFF | TGTGCCAGCAGGACGGGACTAGATTTTGGTGAGCAGTTCTTC
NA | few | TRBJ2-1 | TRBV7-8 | CASSHRPAERFNEQFF | TGTGCCAGCAGTCACCGGCCAGCGGAAAGATTCAATGAGCAGTTCTTC
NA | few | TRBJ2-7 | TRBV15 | CATSRGSSDVPYEQYF | TGTGCCACCAGCAGGGGGTCCAGCGACGTCCCGTACGAGCAGTACTTC
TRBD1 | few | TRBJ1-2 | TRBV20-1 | CSASEQGSTNYGYTF | TGCAGTGCTTCTGAACAGGGGTCGACCAACTATGGCTACACCTTC
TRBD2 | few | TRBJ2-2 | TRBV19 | CASSTGGGVTGELFF | TGTGCCAGTAGTACCGGCGGGGGTGTTACCGGGGAGCTGTTTTTT
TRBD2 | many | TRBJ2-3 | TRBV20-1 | CSAVTASGVDTQYF | TGCAGTGCCGTGACGGCTAGCGGGGTAGATACGCAGTATTTT
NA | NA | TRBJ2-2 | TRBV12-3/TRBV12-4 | CASTPGHSNTGELFF | TGTGCCAGCACCCCGGGACACTCGAACACCGGGGAGCTGTTTTTT
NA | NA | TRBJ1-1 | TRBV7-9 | CAGEAAAFF | TGTGCCGGGGAGGCGGCAGCTTTCTTT
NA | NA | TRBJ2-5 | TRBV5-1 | CASSLVPGEGKTQYF | TGCGCCAGCAGCTTGGTGCCAGGGGAAGGGAAGACCCAGTACTTC
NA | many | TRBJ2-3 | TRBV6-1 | CASSEAGVSTGADTQYF | TGTGCCAGCAGTGAAGCGGGCGTTTCTACAGGCGCAGATACGCAGTATTTT
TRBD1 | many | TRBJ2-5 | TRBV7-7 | CASSLDRAEPQYF | TGTGCTAGCAGCCTTGACAGGGCCGAACCCCAGTACTTC
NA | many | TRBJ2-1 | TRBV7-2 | CASSRTATYNEQFF | TGTGCCAGCAGCAGGACAGCCACCTACAATGAGCAGTTCTTC
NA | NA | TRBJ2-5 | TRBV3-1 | CASSQEVYQSTQYF | TGTGCCAGCAGCCAAGAAGTCTACCAGAGCACCCAGTACTTC
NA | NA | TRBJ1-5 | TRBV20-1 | CSASSSTGWGNSNQPQHF | TGCAGTGCTAGTAGTTCCACAGGGTGGGGAAATAGCAATCAGCCCCAGCATTTT
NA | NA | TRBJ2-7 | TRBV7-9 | CASSSRTEDYEQYF | TGTGCCAGCAGCTCTCGGACAGAAGACTACGAGCAGTACTTC
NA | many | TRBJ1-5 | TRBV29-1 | CSVVEQGDQPQHF | TGCAGCGTTGTGGAACAAGGGGATCAGCCCCAGCATTTT
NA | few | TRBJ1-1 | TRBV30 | CAFSRVGNTEAFF | TGTGCCTTTTCCCGGGTCGGGAACACTGAAGCTTTCTTT
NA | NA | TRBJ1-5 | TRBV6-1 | CASRNSNQPQHF | TGTGCCAGCAGAAATAGCAATCAGCCCCAGCATTTT
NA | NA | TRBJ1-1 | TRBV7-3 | CASSPTGTAFEAFF | TGTGCCAGCAGCCCGACGGGGACCGCCTTTGAAGCTTTCTTT
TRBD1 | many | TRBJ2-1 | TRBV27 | CASSLGAGGLYNEQFF | TGTGCCAGCAGTTTAGGTGCAGGGGGCCTCTACAATGAGCAGTTCTTC
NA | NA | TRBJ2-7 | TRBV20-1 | CSARDLRARIEQYF | TGCAGTGCTAGAGATCTCCGGGCCAGAATCGAGCAGTACTTC
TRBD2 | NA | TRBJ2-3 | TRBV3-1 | CASSQLGLAGGSTDTQYF | TGTGCCAGCAGCCAGCTCGGACTAGCGGGAGGTAGCACAGATACGCAGTATTTT
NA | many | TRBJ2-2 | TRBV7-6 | CASSRDTYTGELFF | TGTGCCAGCAGCCGGGACACCTACACCGGGGAGCTGTTTTTT